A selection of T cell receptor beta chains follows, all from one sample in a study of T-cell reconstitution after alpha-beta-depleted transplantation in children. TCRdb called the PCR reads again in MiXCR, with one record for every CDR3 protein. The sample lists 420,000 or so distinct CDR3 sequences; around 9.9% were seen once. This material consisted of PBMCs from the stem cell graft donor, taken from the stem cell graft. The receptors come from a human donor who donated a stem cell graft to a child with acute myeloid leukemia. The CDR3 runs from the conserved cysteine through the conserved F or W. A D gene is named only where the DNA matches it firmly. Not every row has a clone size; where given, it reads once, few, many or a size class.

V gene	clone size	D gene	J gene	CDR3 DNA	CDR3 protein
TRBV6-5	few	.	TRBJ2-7	TGTGCCAGCAGCCGGTCCGCTCCAGGCTTAAGATACGAGCAGTACTTC	CASSRSAPGLRYEQYF
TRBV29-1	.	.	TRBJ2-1	TGCAGCGTTTGGTCGGGGCCCCAATTAAAAGGGGAGCAGTTCTTC	CSVWSGPQLKGEQFF
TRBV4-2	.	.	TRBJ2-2	TGTGCCAGCAGCCGAGAGGGGGTGGGGAACACCGGGGAGCTGTTTTTT	CASSREGVGNTGELFF
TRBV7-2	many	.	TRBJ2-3	TGTGCCAGCAGGCTCCGGGACTCTAGCACAGATACGCAGTATTTT	CASRLRDSSTDTQYF
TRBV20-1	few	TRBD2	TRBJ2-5	TGCAGTGCTAGAGACGTTAGCGGGGTTCAAGAGACCCAGTACTTC	CSARDVSGVQETQYF
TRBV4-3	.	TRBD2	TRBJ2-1	TGCGCCAGCAGCCAAGGAGCGGGAGGGCATGGAAATGAGCAGTTCTTC	CASSQGAGGHGNEQFF
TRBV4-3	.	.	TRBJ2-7	TGCGCCAGCAGCCAAGATGCGTGGGGGAGCTACGAGCAGTACTTC	CASSQDAWGSYEQYF
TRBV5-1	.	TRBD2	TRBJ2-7	TGCGCCAGCAGCGAGCTAGCGGGACCCAACTACGCGCAGTACTTC	CASSELAGPNYAQYF
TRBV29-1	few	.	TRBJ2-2	TGCAGCGTTGGCGGGGTTGCGAACACCGGGGAGCTGTTTTTT	CSVGGVANTGELFF
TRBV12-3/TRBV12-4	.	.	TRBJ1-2	TGTGCCAGCAGTTCCCTTTCCGGTACAGGGGGCTACACCTTC	CASSSLSGTGGYTF
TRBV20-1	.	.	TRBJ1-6	TGCAGTGCTAGAAGGGACATTTTATTCAATTCACCCCTCCACTTT	CSARRDILFNSPLHF
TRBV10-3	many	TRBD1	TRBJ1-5	TGTGCCATCAGTGAGCATAGGACAGGGCAGGGCCAGCCCCAGCATTTT	CAISEHRTGQGQPQHF
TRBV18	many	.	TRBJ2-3	TGTGCCAGCTCACGACTCGGGGCCTCGCTAGATACGCAGTATTTT	CASSRLGASLDTQYF
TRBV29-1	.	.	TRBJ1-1	TGCAGCGCCGAGCAGGGGCCGTACACTGAAGCTTTCTTT	CSAEQGPYTEAFF
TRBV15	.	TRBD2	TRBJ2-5	TGTGCCACCAGCAGACTACTAGCGGGGGGGCCCTTTGAGACCCAGTACTTC	CATSRLLAGGPFETQYF
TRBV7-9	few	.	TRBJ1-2	TGTGCCAGCAGCCCCGTCCGGGACCTTTCCTATGGCTACACCTTC	CASSPVRDLSYGYTF
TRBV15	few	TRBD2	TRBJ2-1	TGTGCCACCAGCAGAGATAGGCCCCGCGGACTAGCGGGAGGCCGGGTTGAGCAGTTCTTC	CATSRDRPRGLAGGRVEQFF
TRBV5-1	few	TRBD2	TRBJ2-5	TGCGCCAGCAGCTCGGGACTAGCGGGGTTGTACCAAGAGACCCAGTACTTC	CASSSGLAGLYQETQYF
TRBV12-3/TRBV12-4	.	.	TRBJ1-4	TGTGCCAGCAGTTCGCAATGGGGGGGGTTCGCTAATGAAAAACTGTTTTTT	CASSSQWGGFANEKLFF
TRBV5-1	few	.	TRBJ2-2	TGCGCCAGCAGCTTGGGTAGGGCGAACACCGGGGAGCTGTTTTTT	CASSLGRANTGELFF
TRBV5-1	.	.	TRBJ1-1	TGCGCCAGCAGCCTACCTGAGAGGGGGAACACTGAAGCTTTCTTT	CASSLPERGNTEAFF
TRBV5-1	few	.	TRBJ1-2	TGCGCCAGCAGCTTCGGGACACCAGAATATGGCTACACCTTC	CASSFGTPEYGYTF
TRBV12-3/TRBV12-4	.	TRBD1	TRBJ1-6	TGTGCCAGCTCCCTGACAGGGCCGGATTCACCCCTCCACTTT	CASSLTGPDSPLHF
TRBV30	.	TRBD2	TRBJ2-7	TGTGCCTGGACCGGGACTAGCTTCTCTTACGAGCAGTACTTC	CAWTGTSFSYEQYF
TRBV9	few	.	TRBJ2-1	TGTGCCAGCAGCGTAGGCCTCGGGACTGATGGGGAGCAGTTCTTC	CASSVGLGTDGEQFF
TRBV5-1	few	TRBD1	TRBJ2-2	TGCGCCAGCAGCTTCGAAGGGTTGAGACAGGGGACCGGGGAGCTGTTTTTT	CASSFEGLRQGTGELFF
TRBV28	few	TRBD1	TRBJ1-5	TGTGCCGCAAGCCCGGACAGGGGGCAGAATCAGCCCCAGCATTTT	CAASPDRGQNQPQHF
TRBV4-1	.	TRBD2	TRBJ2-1	TGCGCCAGCAGCCAAGATCAGGGGCGGGAGGATGAGCAGTTCTTC	CASSQDQGREDEQFF
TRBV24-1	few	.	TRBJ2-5	TGTGCCACCAGTGACCCGACACGCCAGACCCAGTACTTC	CATSDPTRQTQYF
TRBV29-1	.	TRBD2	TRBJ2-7	TGCAGCGTGCCCTCTAGCGGGAGCTACGAGCAGTACTTC	CSVPSSGSYEQYF
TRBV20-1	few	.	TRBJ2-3	TGCAGTGCTCGAAACCCTCAGGGACTTCGCACAGATACGCAGTATTTT	CSARNPQGLRTDTQYF
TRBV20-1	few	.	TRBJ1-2	TGCAGTGCTAAAGCGATCTATGGCTACACCTTC	CSAKAIYGYTF
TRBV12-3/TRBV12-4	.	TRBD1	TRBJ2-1	TGTGCCAGCAGCCCCCCGGGACAGAGGATAATTAGCTCCTACAATGAGCAGTTCTTC	CASSPPGQRIISSYNEQFF
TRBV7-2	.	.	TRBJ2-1	TGTGCCAGCACCTCCAGTCGGGAGCAGTTCTTC	CASTSSREQFF
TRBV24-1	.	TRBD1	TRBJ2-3	TGTGCCACCGGGGACAGGGGGAAGGATACGCAGTATTTT	CATGDRGKDTQYF
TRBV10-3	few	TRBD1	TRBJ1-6	TGTGCCATCAGTGGGACAGGGGTTAATTCACCCCTCCACTTT	CAISGTGVNSPLHF
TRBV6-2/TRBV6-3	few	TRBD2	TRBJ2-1	TGTGCCAGCAGTCGGACTAGCCCGGATGAGCAGTTCTTC	CASSRTSPDEQFF
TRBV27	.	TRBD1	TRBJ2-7	TGTGCCAGCAGTCCCGTGGGACAGGGGCTAAACGAGCAGTACTTC	CASSPVGQGLNEQYF
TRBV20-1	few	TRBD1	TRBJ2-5	TGCAGTGCCGAATCGGACAGGAAAGAGACCCAGTACTTC	CSAESDRKETQYF
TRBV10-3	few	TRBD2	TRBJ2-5	TGTGCCATCAGGGCTAGCGGGGGGCGGGAGACCCAGTACTTC	CAIRASGGRETQYF
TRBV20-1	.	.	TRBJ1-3	TGCAGTGCTAGAGCCACAGGGAGGCGAAACACCATGTATTTT	CSARATGRRNTMYF
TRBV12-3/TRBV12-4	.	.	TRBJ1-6	TGTGCCAGCAGTTTCATGGAGCGATCACCCCTCCACTTT	CASSFMERSPLHF
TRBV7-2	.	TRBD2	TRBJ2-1	TGTGCCAGCTTAACGGGGTTACTAGCGGGCCCCGGTGAGCAGTTCTTC	CASLTGLLAGPGEQFF
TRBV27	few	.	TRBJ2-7	TGTGCCAGCAGCTTATTACACGGACCGTCCTACGAGCAGTACTTC	CASSLLHGPSYEQYF